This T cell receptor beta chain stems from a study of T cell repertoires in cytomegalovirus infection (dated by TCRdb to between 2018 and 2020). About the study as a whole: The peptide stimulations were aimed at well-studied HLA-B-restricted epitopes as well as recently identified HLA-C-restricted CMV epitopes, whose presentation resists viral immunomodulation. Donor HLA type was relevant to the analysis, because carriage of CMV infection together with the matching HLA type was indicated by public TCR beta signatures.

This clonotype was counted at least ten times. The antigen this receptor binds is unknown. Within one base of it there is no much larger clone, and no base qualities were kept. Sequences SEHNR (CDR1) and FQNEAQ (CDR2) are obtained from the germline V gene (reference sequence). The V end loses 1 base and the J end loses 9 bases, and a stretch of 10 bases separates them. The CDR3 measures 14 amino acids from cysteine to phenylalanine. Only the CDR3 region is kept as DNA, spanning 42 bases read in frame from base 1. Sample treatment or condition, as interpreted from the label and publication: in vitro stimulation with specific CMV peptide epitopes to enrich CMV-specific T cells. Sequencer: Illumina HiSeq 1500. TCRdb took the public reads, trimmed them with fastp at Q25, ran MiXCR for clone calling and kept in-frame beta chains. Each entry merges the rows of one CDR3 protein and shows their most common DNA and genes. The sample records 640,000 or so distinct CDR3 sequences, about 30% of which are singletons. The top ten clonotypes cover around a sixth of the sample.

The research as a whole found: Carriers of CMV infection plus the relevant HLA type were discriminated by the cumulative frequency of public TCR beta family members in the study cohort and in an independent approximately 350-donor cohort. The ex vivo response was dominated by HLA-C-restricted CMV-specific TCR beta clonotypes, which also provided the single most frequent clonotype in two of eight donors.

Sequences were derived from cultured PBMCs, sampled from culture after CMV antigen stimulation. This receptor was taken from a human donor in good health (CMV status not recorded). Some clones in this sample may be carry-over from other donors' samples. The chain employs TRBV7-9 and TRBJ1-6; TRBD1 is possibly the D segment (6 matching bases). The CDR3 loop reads CASSLGGGSSPLHF. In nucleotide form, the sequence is TGTGCCAGCAGCTTAGGAGGGGGGAGTTCACCCCTCCACTTT.